This TCR beta chain was identified during a study of T cells in Graves' hyperthyroidism and ophthalmopathy. Study-wide points: The blood repertoire included most of the expanded thyroid clonotypes above 0.001. Using 13 V-J features, a model discriminated ophthalmopathy from stable hyperthyroidism.

This clonotype was seen repeatedly, ten times or more. As yet, its antigen is unknown. Researchers amplified the TCR beta CDR3 regions from RNA transcripts. HTBI primers were employed in a first-round RT-PCR of the TCR CDR3. From the multiplex PCR reads, TCRdb called clonotypes with MiXCR, one entry per CDR3 protein. This sample has some 200,000 distinct CDR3 sequences, with about a sixth found just once. Germline V lookup: CDR1 SNHLY, CDR2 FYNNEI. The CDR3 totals 14 residues. J lost 5 bases, V lost 5 bases, and 4 bases had no gene match. Sequenced material: blood. This clonotype was obtained from a woman between 45 and 60 years old with Graves' hyperthyroidism. V usage is TRBV2 and J usage is TRBJ2-7; TRBD2 agrees at 12 bases. CDR3 loop: CASSSTSGSNEQYF. Written as DNA, the CDR3 is TGTGCCAGCAGTTCGACTAGCGGGAGCAACGAGCAGTACTTC.